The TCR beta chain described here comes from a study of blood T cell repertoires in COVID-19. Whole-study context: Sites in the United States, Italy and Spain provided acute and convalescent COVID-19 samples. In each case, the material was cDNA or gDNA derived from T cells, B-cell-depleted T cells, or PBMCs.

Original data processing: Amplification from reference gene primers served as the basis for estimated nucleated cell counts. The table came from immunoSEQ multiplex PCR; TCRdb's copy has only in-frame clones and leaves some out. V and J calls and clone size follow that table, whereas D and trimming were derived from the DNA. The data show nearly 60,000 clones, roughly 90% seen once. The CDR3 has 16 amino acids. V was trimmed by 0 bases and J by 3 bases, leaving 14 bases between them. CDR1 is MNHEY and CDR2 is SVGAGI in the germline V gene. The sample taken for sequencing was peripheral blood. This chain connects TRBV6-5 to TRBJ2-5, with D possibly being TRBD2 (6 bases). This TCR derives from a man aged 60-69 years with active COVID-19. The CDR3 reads CASSYSVALAEETQYF. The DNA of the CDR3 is TGTGCCAGCAGTTACTCTGTCGCTTTAGCGGAAGAGACCCAGTACTTC.